This T cell receptor (beta chain) emerged from a study of blood T cell repertoires in COVID-19. Overall study context: COVID-19 samples from acute and convalescent phases originated in the United States, Italy and Spain.

TCRdb keeps only in-frame clones here, not all; method: immunoSEQ multiplex PCR. This sample has over 150,000 clones, with 60% to 80% found just once. Germline CDR1 SGHRS, CDR2 YFSETQ. V was pared by 3 bases and J by 4 bases, with 19 bases between. The CDR3 has 16 amino acids. This TCR came from a woman between 65 and 79 years old with acute or convalescent COVID-19. The rearrangement joins TRBV5-1 to TRBJ2-5, with a weak D call TRBD2 (6 bases). Sequenced sample: peripheral blood. Here the CDR3 DNA reads TGCGCCAGCAGCTACTCGGGCGGAGGGTTTCTAGAGACCCAGTACTTC. It encodes CASSYSGGGFLETQYF.